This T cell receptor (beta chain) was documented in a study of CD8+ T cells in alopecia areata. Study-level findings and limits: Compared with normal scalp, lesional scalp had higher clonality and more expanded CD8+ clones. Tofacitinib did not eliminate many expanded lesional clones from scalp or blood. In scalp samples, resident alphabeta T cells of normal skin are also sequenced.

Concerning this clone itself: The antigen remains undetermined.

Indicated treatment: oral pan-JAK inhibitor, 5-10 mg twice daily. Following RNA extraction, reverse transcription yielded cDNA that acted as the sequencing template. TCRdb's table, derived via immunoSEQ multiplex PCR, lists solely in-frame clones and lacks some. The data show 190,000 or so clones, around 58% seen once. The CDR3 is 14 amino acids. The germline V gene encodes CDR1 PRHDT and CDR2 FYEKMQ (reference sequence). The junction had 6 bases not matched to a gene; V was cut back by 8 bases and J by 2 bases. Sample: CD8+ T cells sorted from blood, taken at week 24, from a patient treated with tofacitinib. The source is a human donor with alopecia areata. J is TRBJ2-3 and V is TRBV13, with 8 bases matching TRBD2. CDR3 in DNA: TGTGCCAGCCAAACTAGCGGTTTCACAGATACGCAGTATTTT. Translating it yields CASQTSGFTDTQYF. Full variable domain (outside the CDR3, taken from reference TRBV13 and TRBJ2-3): AAGVIQSPRHLIKEKRETATLKCYPIPRHDTVYWYQQGPGQDPQFLISFYEKMQSDKGSIPDRFSAQQFSDYHSELNMSSLELGDSALYFCASQTSGFTDTQYFGPGTRLTVL.